These T cell receptor beta chains were read from a single sample in a study of CD8+CD57+ T cells in acquired aplastic anemia. TCRdb independently ran MiXCR on the reads; one entry per CDR3 protein. The table records around 200,000 distinct CDR3 sequences, around 50% of them present only once. The sequenced sample consisted of sorted CD4+, CD8+, or CD8+CD57+ T cells (not recorded which) from PBMCs. The receptors shown here come from a human donor with aplastic anemia. Each CDR3 is given with its conserved first and last residue. D genes are given only for firm matches. A clone size is listed for some rows: how often the clone was seen (once, few, many), or a class if it is expanded.

D gene: .
V gene: TRBV19
J gene: TRBJ2-5
clone size: .
CDR3 DNA: TGTGCCAGTAGTACCGGGGCCCAAGAAGAGACCCAGTACTTC
CDR3 protein: CASSTGAQEETQYF

D gene: .
V gene: TRBV20-1
J gene: TRBJ2-1
clone size: few
CDR3 DNA: TGCAGTGCTAGAGATTACGGCTACAATGAGCAGTTCTTC
CDR3 protein: CSARDYGYNEQFF

D gene: TRBD1
V gene: TRBV2
J gene: TRBJ2-6
clone size: few
CDR3 DNA: TGTGCCAGCAGCTTGACAGGGGTCGGGGCCAACGTCCTGACTTTC
CDR3 protein: CASSLTGVGANVLTF

D gene: .
V gene: TRBV29-1
J gene: TRBJ2-2
clone size: .
CDR3 DNA: TGCAGCGTTGATTATCCGACGCACACCGGGGAGCTGTTTTTT
CDR3 protein: CSVDYPTHTGELFF

D gene: TRBD1
V gene: TRBV5-5
J gene: TRBJ1-2
clone size: few
CDR3 DNA: TGTGCCAGCAGCTTGGCCCCTCTACAGGGGGATGGCTACACCTTC
CDR3 protein: CASSLAPLQGDGYTF

D gene: .
V gene: TRBV5-6
J gene: TRBJ1-6
clone size: .
CDR3 DNA: TGTGCCAGCAGTAACAGGGTTCTGAGCTCCTATAATTCACCCCTCCACTTT
CDR3 protein: CASSNRVLSSYNSPLHF

D gene: TRBD1
V gene: TRBV19
J gene: TRBJ1-2
clone size: many
CDR3 DNA: TGTGCCAGTAGTGCCCTATCTCGGGACAGGCTTAACTATGGCTACACCTTC
CDR3 protein: CASSALSRDRLNYGYTF

D gene: .
V gene: TRBV6-1
J gene: TRBJ1-1
clone size: many
CDR3 DNA: TGTGCCAGCAGTGAAGTAGGGGAGGACACTGAAGCTTTCTTT
CDR3 protein: CASSEVGEDTEAFF

D gene: .
V gene: TRBV15
J gene: TRBJ1-1
clone size: .
CDR3 DNA: TGTGCCACCAGCCGGGGGGGCTCAGGAGACACTGAAGCTTTCTTT
CDR3 protein: CATSRGGSGDTEAFF

D gene: .
V gene: TRBV5-1
J gene: TRBJ2-1
clone size: .
CDR3 DNA: TGCGCCAGCAGCTTGGCAGGGAGCTCCTACAATGAGCAGTTCTTC
CDR3 protein: CASSLAGSSYNEQFF

D gene: TRBD1
V gene: TRBV12-3/TRBV12-4
J gene: TRBJ1-1
clone size: many
CDR3 DNA: TGTGCCAGCAGTAAGAGACAGGGGTGGAACACTGAAGCTTTCTTT
CDR3 protein: CASSKRQGWNTEAFF

D gene: .
V gene: TRBV29-1
J gene: TRBJ1-2
clone size: .
CDR3 DNA: TGCAGCGTTGAAGAGTATGGCTACACCTTC
CDR3 protein: CSVEEYGYTF

D gene: .
V gene: TRBV3-1
J gene: TRBJ2-2
clone size: .
CDR3 DNA: TGTGCCAGCAGCCAAGATACGATTGGGGAGCTGCTTTTT
CDR3 protein: CASSQDTIGELLF

D gene: TRBD1
V gene: TRBV19
J gene: TRBJ2-7
clone size: .
CDR3 DNA: TGTGCCAGTAGTACCTTAGGACAGGCATCCGACGAGCAGTACTTC
CDR3 protein: CASSTLGQASDEQYF

D gene: .
V gene: TRBV7-2
J gene: TRBJ2-7
clone size: .
CDR3 DNA: TGTGCCAGCAGCTTACGGTTGGACGAGCAGTACTTC
CDR3 protein: CASSLRLDEQYF

D gene: .
V gene: TRBV10-3
J gene: TRBJ1-1
clone size: .
CDR3 DNA: TGTGCCATCAGTGCAGGGAGAGACACTGAAGCTTTCTTT
CDR3 protein: CAISAGRDTEAFF

D gene: TRBD2
V gene: TRBV7-3
J gene: TRBJ2-3
clone size: .
CDR3 DNA: TGTGCCAGCAGCTTACGTGGCGGGGGGGGTACAGATACGCAGTATTTT
CDR3 protein: CASSLRGGGGTDTQYF

D gene: .
V gene: TRBV15
J gene: TRBJ2-5
clone size: few
CDR3 DNA: TGTGCCACCAGCGGCGCGTTGTTAGAGACCCAGTACTTC
CDR3 protein: CATSGALLETQYF

D gene: .
V gene: TRBV10-3
J gene: TRBJ1-3
clone size: few
CDR3 DNA: TGTGCCACCCTGGAGGGACCTGGAAACACCATATATTTT
CDR3 protein: CATLEGPGNTIYF

D gene: .
V gene: TRBV9
J gene: TRBJ1-1
clone size: .
CDR3 DNA: TGTGCCAGCAGCCCGATGAACACTGAAGCTTTCTTT
CDR3 protein: CASSPMNTEAFF

D gene: .
V gene: TRBV7-2
J gene: TRBJ2-2
clone size: .
CDR3 DNA: TGTGCCAGCAGCCTAGAAGCCACCGGGGAGCTGTTTTTT
CDR3 protein: CASSLEATGELFF

D gene: .
V gene: TRBV14
J gene: TRBJ1-2
clone size: many
CDR3 DNA: TGTGCCAGCAGCCAAGATATGGGCAGGCCGAAGTTCGACACCTTC
CDR3 protein: CASSQDMGRPKFDTF

D gene: .
V gene: TRBV24-1
J gene: TRBJ1-1
clone size: few
CDR3 DNA: TGTGCCACCAGTGATTTTGCGGGGAGGGGAGCTTTCTTT
CDR3 protein: CATSDFAGRGAFF

D gene: TRBD1
V gene: TRBV19
J gene: TRBJ1-2
clone size: .
CDR3 DNA: TGTGCCAGTACCCGGGACAGCAACTATGGCTACACCTTC
CDR3 protein: CASTRDSNYGYTF

D gene: TRBD1
V gene: TRBV6-5
J gene: TRBJ2-2
clone size: many
CDR3 DNA: TGTGCCAGCAGTCGAGGACAGGGGGGGACCGGGGAGCTGTTTTTT
CDR3 protein: CASSRGQGGTGELFF

D gene: .
V gene: TRBV2
J gene: TRBJ2-5
clone size: .
CDR3 DNA: TGTGCCAGCAGTGAAGGGATAGGGGAGGAGACCCTGTACTTC
CDR3 protein: CASSEGIGEETLYF